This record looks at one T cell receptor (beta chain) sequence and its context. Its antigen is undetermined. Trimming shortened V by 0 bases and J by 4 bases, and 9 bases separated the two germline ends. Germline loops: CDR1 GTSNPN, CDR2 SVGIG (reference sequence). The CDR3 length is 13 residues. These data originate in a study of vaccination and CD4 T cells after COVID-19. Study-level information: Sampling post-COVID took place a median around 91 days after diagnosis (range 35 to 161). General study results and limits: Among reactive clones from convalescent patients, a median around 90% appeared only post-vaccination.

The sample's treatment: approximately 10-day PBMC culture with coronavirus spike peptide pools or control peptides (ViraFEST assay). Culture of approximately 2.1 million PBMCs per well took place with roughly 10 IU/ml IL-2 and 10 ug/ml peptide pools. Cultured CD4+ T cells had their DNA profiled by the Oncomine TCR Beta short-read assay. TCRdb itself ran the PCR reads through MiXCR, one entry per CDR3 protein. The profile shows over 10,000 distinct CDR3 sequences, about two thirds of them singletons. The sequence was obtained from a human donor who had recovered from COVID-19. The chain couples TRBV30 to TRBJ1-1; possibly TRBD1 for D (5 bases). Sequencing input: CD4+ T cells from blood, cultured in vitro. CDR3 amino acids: CAWSVKGSTEAFF. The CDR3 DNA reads TGTGCCTGGAGTGTAAAGGGGAGCACTGAAGCTTTCTTT.